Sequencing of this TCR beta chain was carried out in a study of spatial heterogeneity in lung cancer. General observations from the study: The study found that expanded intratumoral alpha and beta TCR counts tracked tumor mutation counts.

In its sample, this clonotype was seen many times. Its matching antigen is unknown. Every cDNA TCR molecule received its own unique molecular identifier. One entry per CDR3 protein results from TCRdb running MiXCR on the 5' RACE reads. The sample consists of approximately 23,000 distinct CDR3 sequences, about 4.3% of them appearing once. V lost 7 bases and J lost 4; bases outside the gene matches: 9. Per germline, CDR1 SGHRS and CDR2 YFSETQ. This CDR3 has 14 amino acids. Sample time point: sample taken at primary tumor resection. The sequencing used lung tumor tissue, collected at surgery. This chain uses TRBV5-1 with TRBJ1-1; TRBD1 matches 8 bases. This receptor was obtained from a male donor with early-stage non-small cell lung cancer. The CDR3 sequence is CASFSGTGGTEAFF. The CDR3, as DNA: TGCGCCAGCTTTTCCGGGACAGGTGGCACTGAAGCTTTCTTT.